This T cell receptor (beta chain) was documented in a study of T cells in Graves' hyperthyroidism and ophthalmopathy. The V end was cut by 2 bases, the J end by 2 bases, with 6 bases between. CDR3 length: 12 residues. Germline V lookup: CDR1 SQVTM, CDR2 ANQGSEA. At least 3 on the Clinical Activity Score was recorded for ophthalmopathy patients, who also had NOSPECS grade at least 4 and duration under 3 months. This clonotype was observed at least ten times. Its antigen is not known. Amplification targeted TCR beta CDR3 regions from RNA transcripts. An initial round of RT-PCR targeting the TCR CDR3 relied on the HTBI primer set. TCRdb independently ran MiXCR on the multiplex PCR reads; one entry per CDR3 protein. The repertoire includes a few hundred thousand distinct CDR3 sequences, 13% to 15% of them detected once, and about 21% sits in the top ten. Findings of the study overall: Ophthalmopathy onset followed model prediction by a median about seven months. Ophthalmopathy and stable hyperthyroidism were separated by a 13 V-J model.

The TCR comes from a woman aged 55-69 years with Graves' ophthalmopathy. Sequenced input: blood. The chain is built from TRBV29-1 and TRBJ1-2; a possible D gene is TRBD1 (6 bases). For the CDR3, the DNA is TGCAGCGTTGAAAGGGGGAACTATGGCTACACCTTC. This encodes CSVERGNYGYTF. The full variable domain, its missing parts supplied by reference TRBV29-1 and TRBJ1-2, is SAVISQKPSRDICQRGTSLTIQCQVDSQVTMMFWYRQQPGQSLTLIATANQGSEATYESGFVIDKFPISRPNLTFSTLTVSNMSPEDSSIYLCSVERGNYGYTFGSGTRLTVV.